A selection of T cell receptor beta chains follows, all from one sample in a study of T cell repertoires in cytomegalovirus infection. No antigen is known for these receptors. MiXCR was run by TCRdb on the reads, yielding one entry per CDR3 protein. The sample includes 300,000 to 400,000 distinct CDR3 sequences, 25% of them seen just once. The material was cultured PBMCs, obtained from culture after CMV antigen stimulation. Receptors originate from a human donor in good health (CMV status not recorded). Some clones in this sample may be carry-over from other donors' samples. Both conserved end residues are part of each CDR3. D genes are given only for firm matches. The listing skips clone size in some rows; elsewhere it reads once, few, many or a size class.

size	D	J	V	length	DNA	CDR3
many	-	TRBJ2-3	TRBV7-9	15	TGTGCCAGCAGCTCTAGACCACAGGGCACAGATACGCAGTATTTT	CASSSRPQGTDTQYF
-	-	TRBJ1-2	TRBV20-1	11	TGCAGTGCTTTTGACACCTATGGCTACACCTTC	CSAFDTYGYTF
-	-	TRBJ1-1	TRBV28	14	TGTGCCAGCAGCTCCCCCCGGGGGGACACTGAAGCTTTCTTT	CASSSPRGDTEAFF
-	TRBD2	TRBJ2-3	TRBV9	16	TGTGCCAGCAGCGTAGGTAATAGCGGGATAGCAGATACGCAGTATTTT	CASSVGNSGIADTQYF
-	TRBD2	TRBJ2-5	TRBV7-2	14	TGTGCCAGCACCATAGCGGGAGGGACTGAGACCCAGTACTTC	CASTIAGGTETQYF
few	-	TRBJ1-2	TRBV5-4	13	TGTGCCAGCAGCTTACGGGACGCCCTTGGCTACACCTTC	CASSLRDALGYTF
-	TRBD1	TRBJ2-2	TRBV6-6	13	TGTGCCGGCCGGACAGGGGGAACCGGGGAGCTGTTTTTT	CAGRTGGTGELFF
many	-	TRBJ1-1	TRBV3-1	16	TGTGCCAGCTCACTCCTTTCGGGAGGCCCGAACACTGAAGCTTTCTTT	CASSLLSGGPNTEAFF
once	TRBD2	TRBJ2-1	TRBV6-1	15	TGTGCCAGCACCCAGCTCACGGGAGGGACAAATGAGCAGTTCTTC	CASTQLTGGTNEQFF
-	-	TRBJ1-4	TRBV11-2	13	TGTGCCAGCAGCTTCGACAGGCCTGAAAAACTGTTTTTT	CASSFDRPEKLFF
-	TRBD1	TRBJ1-2	TRBV7-6	12	TGTGCCAGCAGCTTGCAGGGGGTTGGCTACACCTTC	CASSLQGVGYTF
many	-	TRBJ2-3	TRBV7-2	15	TGTGCCAGCAGCTTAGTAGCGGAGGGGTCCGATACGCAGTATTTT	CASSLVAEGSDTQYF
-	-	TRBJ2-1	TRBV28	16	TGTGCCAGCAGCCGGCTACAATTGAGCTCCTACAATGAGCAGTTCTTC	CASSRLQLSSYNEQFF
-	-	TRBJ1-4	TRBV28	15	TGTGCCAGCAGTCTGGATAACAGGGCCGGTGAAAAACTGTTTTTT	CASSLDNRAGEKLFF
few	TRBD2	TRBJ2-7	TRBV7-2	19	TGTGCCAGCAGCTTAGGGTTTATAGCTAGCGGGTACTTCGGTGGCGAGCAGTACTTC	CASSLGFIASGYFGGEQYF
-	-	TRBJ1-1	TRBV9	12	TGTGCCAGCAGCGCCGTGGGGTCTCGGGCTTTCTTT	CASSAVGSRAFF
-	-	TRBJ1-2	TRBV6-2/TRBV6-3	11	TGTGCCAGCAGTTCCTGGGCGATCTACACCTTC	CASSSWAIYTF
-	TRBD2	TRBJ2-3	TRBV6-5	16	TGTGCCAGCAGTTACTCGACTAGCGGGATCCCCGCCACGCAGTATTTT	CASSYSTSGIPATQYF
-	TRBD2	TRBJ2-1	TRBV4-3	18	TGCGCCAGCAGCCAAGGGAATCCGGGACTAGCGGGAATGAATGAGCAGTTCTTC	CASSQGNPGLAGMNEQFF